This T cell receptor beta chain was identified in a study of shared T cell receptors in the human thymus. CDR1 is SGDLS, CDR2 YYNGEE, per germline. The CDR3 runs to 17 residues. Trimming shortened V by 4 bases and J by 3 bases, and 23 bases separated the two germline ends. Clones were read by immunoSEQ multiplex PCR, and TCRdb kept only the in-frame ones, dropping some. The table lists more than 550,000 clones, approximately 89% of them singletons, with 0.0094% in the top ten. A further study also used this sample, focusing on human thymus T cells. That source reports: Thymus pieces cut out during corrective heart surgery were the tissue that was used.

This sequence joins TRBV9 and TRBJ2-7; D possibly corresponds to TRBD1 (6 bases). The sequence was collected from a boy under two years old with a congenital heart defect. The sample consisted of thymocytes. The DNA of the CDR3 is TGTGCCAGCAGCCAAAGGGGGAGACAGAAACTGGTCTACGAGCAGTACTTC. Residues: CASSQRGRQKLVYEQYF.